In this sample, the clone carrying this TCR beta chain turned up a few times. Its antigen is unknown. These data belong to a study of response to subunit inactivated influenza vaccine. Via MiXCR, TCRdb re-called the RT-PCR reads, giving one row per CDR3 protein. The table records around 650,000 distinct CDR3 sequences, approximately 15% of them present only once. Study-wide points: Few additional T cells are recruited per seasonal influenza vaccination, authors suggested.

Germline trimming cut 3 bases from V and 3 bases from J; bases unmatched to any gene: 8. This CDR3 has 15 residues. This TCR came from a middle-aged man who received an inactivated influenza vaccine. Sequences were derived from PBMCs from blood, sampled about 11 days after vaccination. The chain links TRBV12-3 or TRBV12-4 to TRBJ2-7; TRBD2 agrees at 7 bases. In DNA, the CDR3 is TGTGCCAGCAGTTTTGAAGCGGGGACCAGCTACGAGCAGTACTTC. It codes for CASSFEAGTSYEQYF.